This T cell receptor beta chain was identified in a study of OX40 agonist ivuxolimab in advanced cancers. Across the whole study: An anti-OX40 (CD134) antibody with agonistic activity, ivuxolimab, was administered to patients.

Method: immunoSEQ multiplex PCR; TCRdb's copy keeps in-frame clones and lacks some. The table shows about 32,000 clones, with just over 90% occurring only once. Notes on the study in general: The investigators did not determine what antigen specificity the expanded peripheral T cells had.

Of note for this clone: The antigen remains undetermined.

The V gene lost 4 bases and the J gene lost 5 bases, with 14 bases spanning the gap. CDR1 GTSNPN and CDR2 SVGIG come from the germline V gene (reference sequence). The CDR3 totals 13 residues. The sequences come from CD4+ or CD8+ T cells sorted from blood, collected in a trial of the OX40 agonist ivuxolimab. The TCR comes from an adult with an advanced solid tumor such as melanoma, head and neck, liver or kidney cancer. The chain has TRBV30 and TRBJ2-5, with D perhaps matching TRBD1 (5 bases). In DNA form, the CDR3 reads TGTGCCTGGACCATTGACAGTTTCGAGACCCAGTACTTC. It yields the protein CAWTIDSFETQYF.